The 16 T cell receptor beta chains below come from one sample, sequenced in a study of cytotoxic CD8 clonotypes in ibrutinib-treated CLL. Assay: immunoSEQ multiplex PCR; the TCRdb copy retains only in-frame clones and omits some. The data contain some 200,000 clones, 72% of them singletons. The material sequenced was PBMCs, taken after 24 months of ibrutinib treatment. The receptors here all came from a human donor with chronic lymphocytic leukemia.

The table lists this clone with a few counts. V and J are TRBV4-1 and TRBJ2-2; 14 bases are shared with TRBD2. This CDR3 is built from 16 residues. Germline V gene data show CDR1 as MGHRA and CDR2 as YSYEKL. After removal of 4 bases from V and 4 bases from J, the junction contained 2 bases not matched to a gene. For the CDR3, the DNA is TGCGCCAGCAGCCCGACTAGCGGGAGGGCCACCGGGGAGCTGTTTTTT. Translated: CASSPTSGRATGELFF.

The CDR3 loop is CSARPIYEQFF. The CDR3 DNA reads as TGCAGTGCTAGGCCGATTTATGAGCAGTTCTTC. The V gene is TRBV20-1, the J gene TRBJ2-1; D is unresolved. Looked up from germline, CDR1 is DFQATT and CDR2 is SNEGSKA (reference sequence). This CDR3 is built from 11 residues. V was cut by 3 bases and J by 8 bases, with 8 bases left in between.

In regard to this clone: At the DNA level, this CDR3 is encoded by other sequences in the same sample as well. V usage is TRBV11-2 and J usage is TRBJ2-1, with 11 nucleotides matching TRBD2. After removal of 4 bases from V and 4 bases from J, the junction contained 3 bases not matched to a gene. This CDR3 comprises 15 residues. Germline lookup yields CDR1 SGHAT and CDR2 FQNNGV. The CDR3 DNA reads TGTGCCAGCAGCTCTGGGACTAGCGGATACAATGAGCAGTTCTTC. It translates to CASSSGTSGYNEQFF. The variable domain in full, completed from reference TRBV11-2 and TRBJ2-1, reads EAGVAQSPRYKIIEKRQSVAFWCNPISGHATLYWYQQILGQGPKLLIQFQNNGVVDDSQLPKDRFSAERLKGVDSTLKIQPAKLEDSAVYLCASSSGTSGYNEQFFGPGTRLTVL.

In nucleotides, the CDR3 is TGCGCCAGCAGCTATAGACTAGATCTGCTGCGGGAGCAGTTCTTC. Its translation: CASSYRLDLLREQFF. This chain links TRBV4-3 with TRBJ2-1; TRBD2 is a possible D gene (6 bases). V dropped 5 bases and J dropped 10 bases, with 21 bases sitting between them. Germline assignment: CDR1 LGHNA and CDR2 YSLEER. The CDR3 has 15 residues.

This clone was counted only a few times. The chain carries TRBV4-1 and TRBJ1-5; unclear D gene. Trimming stripped 4 bases from V and 3 bases from J, with 19 bases between. The CDR3 has 17 amino acids. Germline V gene data show CDR1 as MGHRA and CDR2 as YSYEKL. The CDR3 bases are TGCGCCAGCAGCCCGAGAGGAGGACGGATTCTCAATCAGCCCCAGCATTTT. Translated, it gives CASSPRGGRILNQPQHF.

CDR3 sequence: CASSQAGLSNQPQHF. DNA for the CDR3: TGCGCCAGCAGCCAAGCAGGGCTAAGCAATCAGCCCCAGCATTTT. J is TRBJ1-5 and V is TRBV4-1; a weak D match, TRBD1 (5 bases). CDR1 and CDR2 from the germline V gene are MGHRA and YSYEKL. V lost 1 base and J lost 1, with 8 bases in between. The CDR3 covers 15 residues.

CDR3 in DNA: TGTGCCAGCACCGCGACAAAGAACACTGAAGCTTTCTTT. Residues: CASTATKNTEAFF. This chain joins TRBV27 and TRBJ1-1; unclear D gene. Germline V gene sequence: CDR1 MNHEY, CDR2 SMNVEV (reference sequence). The CDR3 runs 13 residues. V was shortened by 7 bases and J by 1 base, with 10 bases between the two germline ends.

Notes on this clone: Sequence at one end of the junction differs from germline and may be a read error. The chain has TRBV5-1 and TRBJ1-2; 10 nucleotides match TRBD1. Looked up from germline, CDR1 is SGHRS and CDR2 is YFSETQ. CDR3 length: 15 residues. Here the CDR3 reads CASSAGQGSYYGYTF. The CDR3 bases are TGCGCCAGCAGCGCGGGACAGGGGAGTTACTACGGCTACACCTTC.

The J gene is TRBJ2-7, the V gene TRBV7-8, with D perhaps matching TRBD1 or TRBD2 (5 bases each). The V and J ends lost 1 base and 4 bases respectively, with 14 bases between them. This CDR3 comprises 15 residues. Germline V CDR1 and CDR2: SGHVS, FQNEAQ. The CDR3 protein is CASSLDLGGTYEQYF. The CDR3 DNA reads as TGTGCCAGCAGCTTAGATTTGGGTGGGACGTACGAGCAGTACTTC.

This chain joins TRBV21-1 and TRBJ2-7; the DNA was not compared with TRBD1, the D call given in the table. TRBV21-1 is given as a pseudogene. There are 17 residues in the CDR3. CDR3 sequence (DNA): TGTGCCAGCAGCAAAAATACCCGGTACAGGGACCACTACGAGCAGTACTTC. This translates into CASSKNTRYRDHYEQYF.

This chain uses TRBV6-1 with TRBJ2-2; tentative D call: TRBD2 (6 bases). CDR3 length: 15 residues. Germline V lookup: CDR1 MNHNS, CDR2 SASEGT. Trimming took 3 bases from V and 4 from J, leaving 12 bases between them. The CDR3 sequence is CASSDRGFATGELFF. The CDR3 bases are TGTGCCAGCAGTGATCGGGGGTTTGCCACCGGGGAGCTGTTTTTT.

This chain joins TRBV29-1 and TRBJ2-1; TRBD2 matches 11 bases. Per the germline V gene, CDR1 is SQVTM and CDR2 is ANQGSEA. Losses at the gene ends were 4 bases for V and 7 bases for J; bases not matched to a gene: 3. The CDR3 sequence is 13 residues long. CDR3 in amino acids: CSVALAGENEQFF. The CDR3 DNA sequence: TGCAGCGTTGCACTAGCGGGAGAGAATGAGCAGTTCTTC.

The V and J genes are TRBV30 and TRBJ2-5, with D unresolved. The germline V and J ends were trimmed by 2 bases and 5 bases, with 9 bases remaining between them. This CDR3 region has 12 residues. Germline-derived CDR1 and CDR2 are GTSNPN and SVGIG (reference sequence). The CDR3 bases are TGTGCCTGGAGTCGGCAGAGGGAGACCCAGTACTTC. Its protein product is CAWSRQRETQYF.

A single count supports this clone. The chain employs TRBV28 and TRBJ2-7; unclear D gene. CDR3 length equals 12 residues. CDR1 is MDHEN, CDR2 SYDVKM, per germline. V lost 4 bases, J lost 7 bases, and 11 bases lay in between. For the CDR3, the DNA is TGTGCCAGCAGTTCCGCCCCTCTGGAGCAGTACTTC. Its protein product is CASSSAPLEQYF.

The chain recombines TRBV6-1 with TRBJ1-5; a weak D match, TRBD1 (5 bases). Germline V gene lookup returns CDR1 MNHNS and CDR2 SASEGT. The CDR3 runs to 14 residues. The ends were cut back, 9 bases at V and 3 bases at J, with 15 bases in the middle. The CDR3, as DNA: TGTGCCAGTAGAACCGGGACGGTCAATCAGCCCCAGCATTTT. It yields the protein CASRTGTVNQPQHF.

The V call is TRBV19, the J call TRBJ2-1; 7 bases agree with TRBD2. Germline V lookup: CDR1 LNHDA, CDR2 SQIVND (reference sequence). Losses at the gene ends were 4 bases for V and 1 base for J; bases not matched to a gene: 4. This CDR3 is built from 15 residues. CDR3 loop: CASSTGLGSYNEQFF. DNA of the CDR3: TGTGCCAGTAGTACTGGACTAGGGTCCTACAATGAGCAGTTCTTC.